These T cell receptor beta chains were read from a single sample in a study of blood T cell repertoires in COVID-19. TCRdb keeps only in-frame clones here, not all; method: immunoSEQ multiplex PCR. The sample consists of about 70,000 clones, roughly 77% of them appearing once. The sequenced sample consisted of peripheral blood. These TCRs come from a man aged 80 or over with acute or convalescent COVID-19. Both conserved end residues are part of each CDR3.

CASSPRTSGARDTQYF	TRBJ2-3	TRBV18
CASSPGPLEQFF	TRBJ2-1	TRBV4-2
CASTGQGSNYGYTF	TRBJ1-2	TRBV10-3
CASSLYRGLSDLRSNEQFF	TRBJ2-1	TRBV7-9
CASSQDVANTEAFF	TRBJ1-1	TRBV4-3
CASSRTSGDPETQYF	TRBJ2-5	TRBV18
CASSLGSGSLWGTDTQYF	TRBJ2-3	TRBV5-6
CASSIRRDRETQYF	TRBJ2-5	TRBV19
CASSPRLAGTSYEQYF	TRBJ2-7	TRBV27
CASSLYFTSGSNEQYF	TRBJ2-7	TRBV5-6
CASSSRLTDTQYF	TRBJ2-3	TRBV11-3
CASRLTSGSFDEQFF	TRBJ2-1	TRBV7-9
CAWSVQGVAFF	TRBJ1-1	TRBV30
CASSLLGGGAGEKLFF	TRBJ1-4	TRBV28
CASSANIPDTQYF	TRBJ2-3	TRBV9
CASSLMGQGADTQYF	TRBJ2-3	TRBV7-3
CATSRLAGRYEQYF	TRBJ2-7	TRBV15
CASSEVGGYTQYF	TRBJ2-3	TRBV6-1